The following is a T cell receptor (beta chain) sequence with its context. The data are from a study of blood T cell repertoires in COVID-19. Across the study: Samples taken during acute and convalescent COVID-19 were collected in the United States, Italy and Spain. From T cells, B-cell-depleted T cells, or PBMCs came the material, which was cDNA or gDNA.

Under the authors' procedure: Estimates of nucleated cell counts were drawn from the amplification of reference gene primers. Some clones are missing from TCRdb's copy, which holds only in-frame ones; the method was immunoSEQ multiplex PCR. That table supplies the V and J calls and clone size; D and trimming were determined from the DNA. Of some 500,000 clones in the sample, roughly nine tenths are singletons; the top ten hold 7.5% to 9.5%. Seattle participants joined during active infection and were tracked over time. This TCR derives from a woman between 50 and 59 years old with COVID-19, enrolled during active disease. Sequences were obtained from peripheral blood.

In nucleotides, the CDR3 is TGTGCAAGTCGCGAAAATCCCGCAGGGGTGTGTAGAAACACCATATATTTT. Its protein product is CASRENPAGVCRNTIYF. The rearrangement uses TRBV12-2 and TRBJ1-3; the table's D call of TRBD1 was not tested on the DNA. TRBV12-2 is deemed a pseudogene. The CDR3 has 17 residues.